This entry is about one TCR beta chain. V shed 0 bases and J 1 base; nucleotides not matched to a gene: 3. The CDR3 sequence is 15 residues long. Germline CDR1 reads SGDLS; CDR2 reads YYNGEE. Per the authors' pipeline: Amplification from reference gene primers served as the basis for estimated nucleated cell counts. The protocol was immunoSEQ multiplex PCR, while the TCRdb copy is restricted to in-frame clones and leaves out a portion. V and J calls plus clone size are reproduced from that table; the DNA served to infer D and trimming. The table has roughly 100,000 clones, 70% to 90% seen once. The sample originates from a study of blood T cell repertoires in COVID-19.

The chain uses TRBV9 and TRBJ2-5, with 7 positions matching TRBD2. This receptor was taken from a man over 45 with active COVID-19. The sequenced material came from peripheral blood. The CDR3 nucleotides read TGTGCCAGCAGCGTAGGTGGGAGGGGCCAAGAGACCCAGTACTTC. This translates into CASSVGGRGQETQYF.